One sample yielded the 19 T cell receptor beta chains listed below, sequenced in a study of Ad26.COV2.S vaccination and SARS-CoV-2 variants (dated by TCRdb to the early 2020s). Interpreted using the paper, the treatment or condition label stands for: about 20 received Ad26.COV2.S at low or high dose, single or two shots; several received placebo; per-sample allocation not given. For vaccine and placebo recipients, repertoires were sequenced using samples collected on day 63 after the first injection. The method behind the library was the immunoSEQ multiplex PCR assay. Drawn from immuneACCESS, this table holds only the in-frame rearrangements with V and J called that TCRdb kept. Clones are partly lost; checked studies trace under half to an unresolved V gene and leave the rest unexplained. This sample is represented by roughly 420,000 clones; roughly 87% of them were singletons. The top ten clonotypes cover just over 2.5% of the sample.

This specimen was peripheral blood, taken in a trial of Ad26.COV2.S vaccine versus placebo. All receptors come from a person aged 18 to 59 who received the Ad26.COV2.S COVID-19 vaccine or a placebo.

Here the CDR3 DNA reads TGTGCCAGCAGCTTCTCACGGGCGGGGAACACTGAAGCTTTCTTT. It codes for CASSFSRAGNTEAFF. J is TRBJ1-1 and V is TRBV7-9; D gene uncertain. The V gene's germline CDR1 is SEHNR and CDR2 FQNEAQ (reference sequence). The CDR3 extends over 15 amino acids. The ends were cut back, 3 bases at V and 1 base at J, with 12 bases in the middle.

The CDR3 reads CASSLMGLENTEAFF. The CDR3 DNA follows: TGCGCCAGCAGCTTGATGGGACTGGAGAACACTGAAGCTTTCTTT. This chain links TRBV5-1 with TRBJ1-1; D perhaps matches TRBD1 (5 bases). Trimming removed 1 base at V and 1 base at J, with 11 bases between. This CDR3 is built from 15 residues. Per the germline V gene, CDR1 is SGHRS and CDR2 is YFSETQ.

The chain links TRBV5-6 to TRBJ1-2; possible D gene TRBD1, 6 bases. CDR3 length: 14 residues. The V end was cut by 0 bases, the J end by 6 bases, with 12 bases between. CDR1 is SGHDT and CDR2 is YYEEEE in the germline V gene. CDR3 amino acids: CASSLVVTGHGYTF. CDR3 sequence (DNA): TGTGCCAGCAGCTTGGTTGTGACAGGTCATGGCTACACCTTC.

In its sample, this clone was seen once. The rearrangement uses TRBV29-1 and TRBJ2-1; 8 nucleotides line up with TRBD2. The trim removed 4 bases at V and 5 bases at J, leaving 13 bases unmatched. Germline V gene data show CDR1 as SQVTM and CDR2 as ANQGSEA. This CDR3 region has 16 residues. The DNA of the CDR3 is TGCAGCGTTGTGGAACCGGGACTAGAAGACAACAATGAGCAGTTCTTC. Protein sequence: CSVVEPGLEDNNEQFF.

The chain is built from TRBV5-1 and TRBJ1-1, with 8 nucleotides matching TRBD1. CDR3 length: 15 residues. J lost 2 bases, V lost 3 bases, and 6 bases had no gene match. Germline values: CDR1 SGHRS, CDR2 YFSETQ. CDR3 DNA: TGCGCCAGCAGCTACAACAGGGGGGGAAACACTGAAGCTTTCTTT. Translation gives CASSYNRGGNTEAFF.

The chain joins TRBV7-2 to TRBJ2-5; possible D gene TRBD1, 7 bases. The germline V gene has CDR1 SGHTA and CDR2 FQGNSA. This CDR3 comprises 16 residues. The V gene lost 5 bases and the J gene lost 1 base, with 17 bases spanning the gap. CDR3 sequence reads: CASSQGVVRGQETQYF. CDR3 bases: TGTGCCAGCAGCCAGGGGGTGGTGCGGGGCCAAGAGACCCAGTACTTC.

The rearrangement joins TRBV5-1 to TRBJ2-1; 7 nucleotides line up with TRBD2. In germline, CDR1 is SGHRS, CDR2 YFSETQ. The V gene end was trimmed by 4 bases and the J gene end by 3 bases; junction bases not matched to a gene: 10. This CDR3 is 16 amino acids long. DNA of the CDR3: TGCGCCAGCAGCCAGGCGGGGGAAGAATTCTACAATGAGCAGTTCTTC. Translating it yields CASSQAGEEFYNEQFF.

The chain is built from TRBV3-1 (or the pseudogene TRBV3-2) and TRBJ1-5; D ambiguous. V gave up 0 bases and J gave up 4 bases, with 7 bases separating them. Germline V gene data show CDR1 as LGHDT and CDR2 as YNNKEL (reference sequence). The CDR3 is 14 amino acids. The CDR3 region has the DNA TGTGCCAGCAGCCAAGATCCTTTTAATCAGCCCCAGCATTTT. Translated: CASSQDPFNQPQHF.

V and J are TRBV5-5 and TRBJ2-1; D not certain. This CDR3 has 13 residues. Germline V CDR1 and CDR2: SGHKS, YYEKEE (reference sequence). V gave up 0 bases and J gave up 3 bases, with 4 bases separating them. The CDR3 DNA sequence: TGTGCCAGCAGCTTGGTTGTCTACAATGAGCAGTTCTTC. Amino acids: CASSLVVYNEQFF.

This clone appeared once. This rearrangement joins TRBV9 to TRBJ1-4; 8 nucleotides match TRBD1. The CDR3 runs to 15 residues. From germline, CDR1 is SGDLS and CDR2 YYNGEE. With 4 bases clipped from V and 5 bases from J, the junction kept 7 bases outside the gene matches. The CDR3 protein is CASSTRGLGNEKLFF. The DNA of the CDR3 is TGTGCCAGCAGCACCAGGGGGCTTGGGAATGAAAAACTGTTTTTT.

The chain links TRBV2 to TRBJ1-4; D not certain. The CDR3 length is 14 residues. Germline V gene sequence: CDR1 SNHLY, CDR2 FYNNEI. V lost 3 bases and J 4 bases, leaving 9 bases between the germline ends. The CDR3 sequence: CASSDARFNEKLFF. CDR3 nucleotide sequence: TGTGCCAGCAGTGATGCACGATTTAATGAAAAACTGTTTTTT.

DNA for the CDR3: TGTGCCAGCAGTTCAAGACAGGGCGGCAATGAGCAGTTCTTC. Translation: CASSSRQGGNEQFF. The chain joins TRBV28 to TRBJ2-1, with 7 bases that match TRBD1. Germline CDR1 and CDR2: MDHEN and SYDVKM. The CDR3 is made up of 14 amino acids. With V trimmed by 4 bases and J by 6 bases, 6 bases remained unmatched.

V usage is TRBV9 and J usage is TRBJ1-2, with D unclear. The CDR3 covers 13 residues. The germline V gene encodes CDR1 SGDLS and CDR2 YYNGEE. V gave up 4 bases and J gave up 7 bases, with 14 bases separating them. The CDR3 loop reads CASSPIAGFGYTF. DNA for the CDR3: TGTGCCAGCAGCCCGATAGCGGGGTTTGGCTACACCTTC.

A word on this clone: The junction and the germline gene differ at one end; a read error may be behind it. The chain employs TRBV6-5 and TRBJ1-2, with D unclear. The CDR3 runs to 12 residues. Germline CDR1 reads MNHEY; CDR2 reads SVGAGI. The CDR3 sequence is CASIYLGNGYTF. The DNA of the CDR3 is TGTGCCAGCATTTACCTGGGAAATGGCTACACCTTC.

This clone was seen once. This chain joins TRBV5-1 and TRBJ2-2; possibly TRBD1 or TRBD2 for D (5 bases each). V was shortened by 0 bases and J by 9 bases, with 15 bases between the two germline ends. Germline CDR1 reads SGHRS; CDR2 reads YFSETQ. CDR3 length: 15 residues. The chain's CDR3 is CASSLAAGSSRELFF. For the CDR3, the DNA is TGCGCCAGCAGCTTGGCAGCAGGGAGTTCCAGGGAGCTGTTTTTT.

The rearrangement joins TRBV5-1 to TRBJ2-7, with 7 bases lining up with TRBD1. The CDR3 covers 14 residues. Germline V gene data show CDR1 as SGHRS and CDR2 as YFSETQ. The V gene end was trimmed by 0 bases and the J gene end by 3 bases; junction bases not matched to a gene: 3. CDR3 DNA: TGCGCCAGCAGCTTGGTGGGACAGAACTACGAGCAGTACTTC. It yields the protein CASSLVGQNYEQYF. Supplemented by reference TRBV5-1 and TRBJ2-7, the full variable domain reads KAGVTQTPRYLIKTRGQQVTLSCSPISGHRSVSWYQQTPGQGLQFLFEYFSETQRNKGNFPGRFSGRQFSNSRSEMNVSTLELGDSALYLCASSLVGQNYEQYFGPGTRLTVT.

The J gene is TRBJ2-2, the V gene TRBV28, with D possibly matching TRBD1 (5 bases). There are 14 residues in the CDR3. Germline values: CDR1 MDHEN, CDR2 SYDVKM. The V end lost 3 bases, the J end lost 9 bases, and 14 bases lay between the germline ends. CDR3 region: CASSLDTVPRELFF. CDR3 sequence (DNA): TGTGCCAGCAGTTTGGACACCGTCCCCCGGGAGCTGTTTTTT.

The J gene is TRBJ2-1, the V gene TRBV19; D tentatively fits TRBD1 or TRBD2 (5 bases each). Germline CDR1 is LNHDA and CDR2 is SQIVND (reference sequence). With 10 bases removed from V and 6 bases from J, the gap between germline ends came to 19 bases. This CDR3 is 14 amino acids long. As DNA, the CDR3 is TGTGCCACTAGGGGTCTGGCGGGTCCCAATGAGCAGTTCTTC. It specifies CATRGLAGPNEQFF.

The chain recombines TRBV5-6 with TRBJ2-1; D may be TRBD1 (6 bases). V lost 4 bases and J 0 bases, leaving 11 bases between the germline ends. This CDR3 is built from 15 residues. CDR1 is SGHDT and CDR2 is YYEEEE in the germline V gene. The CDR3 coding sequence is TGTGCCAGCAGCGTTGGGGGCTACTCCTACAATGAGCAGTTCTTC. Amino acid sequence: CASSVGGYSYNEQFF.